Sequencing of this TCR beta chain was carried out in a study of blood T cell repertoires in COVID-19. This CDR3 region has 15 residues. Germline CDR1 and CDR2: MDHEN and SYDVKM. V was pared by 5 bases and J by 2 bases, with 12 bases between. Authors' methods: Amplifying reference gene primers gave estimates of nucleated cell counts. TCRdb's copy holds only in-frame clones and misses some; the assay was immunoSEQ multiplex PCR. V and J calls and clone size are given by that table; D and trimming were obtained from the DNA. The profile shows approximately 200,000 clones, 70% to 90% of them singletons. The genes are TRBV28 and TRBJ2-2, with D perhaps matching TRBD1 (6 bases). The source is a man aged 55 to 70 with acute or convalescent COVID-19. Specimen: peripheral blood. The CDR3 DNA is TGTGCCAGCAGTAGAACAGGGTCTAACACCGGGGAGCTGTTTTTT. It is translated as CASSRTGSNTGELFF. The complete variable domain, with remaining parts taken from reference TRBV28 and TRBJ2-2, reads DVKVTQSSRYLVKRTGEKVFLECVQDMDHENMFWYRQDPGLGLRLIYFSYDVKMKEKGDIPEGYSVSREKKERFSLILESASTNQTSMYLCASSRTGSNTGELFFGEGSRLTVL.